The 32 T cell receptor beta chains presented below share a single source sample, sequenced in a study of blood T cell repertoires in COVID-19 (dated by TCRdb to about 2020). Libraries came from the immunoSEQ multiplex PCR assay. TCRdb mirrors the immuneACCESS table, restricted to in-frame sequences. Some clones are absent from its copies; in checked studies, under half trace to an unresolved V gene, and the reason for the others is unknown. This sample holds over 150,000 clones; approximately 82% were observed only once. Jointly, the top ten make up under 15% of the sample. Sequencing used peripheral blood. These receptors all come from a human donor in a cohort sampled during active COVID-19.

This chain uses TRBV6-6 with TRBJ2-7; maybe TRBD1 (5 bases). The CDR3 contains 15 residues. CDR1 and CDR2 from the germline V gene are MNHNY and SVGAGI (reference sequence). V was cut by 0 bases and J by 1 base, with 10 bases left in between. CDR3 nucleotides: TGTGCCAGCAGTTACTCGGCAGGGATGTCCTACGAGCAGTACTTC. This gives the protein CASSYSAGMSYEQYF.

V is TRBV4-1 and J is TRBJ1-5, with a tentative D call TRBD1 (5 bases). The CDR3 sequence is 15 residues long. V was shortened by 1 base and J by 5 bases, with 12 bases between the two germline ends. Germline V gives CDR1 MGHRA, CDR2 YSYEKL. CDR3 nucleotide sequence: TGCGCCAGCAGCCAAGGGGTCGGGGGGTATCAGCCCCAGCATTTT. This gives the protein CASSQGVGGYQPQHF.

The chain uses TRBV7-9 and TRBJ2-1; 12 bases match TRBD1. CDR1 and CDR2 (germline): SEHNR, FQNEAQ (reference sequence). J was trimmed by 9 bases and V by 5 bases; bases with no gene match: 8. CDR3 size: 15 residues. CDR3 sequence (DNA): TGTGCCAGCAGCCCCTGGGGACAGGGGGCGATTGAGCAGTTCTTC. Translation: CASSPWGQGAIEQFF.

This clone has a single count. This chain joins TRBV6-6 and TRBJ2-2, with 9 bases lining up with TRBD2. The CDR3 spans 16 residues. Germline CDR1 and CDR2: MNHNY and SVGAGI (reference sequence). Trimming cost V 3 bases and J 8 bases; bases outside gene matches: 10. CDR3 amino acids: CASSYILAGAGGELFF. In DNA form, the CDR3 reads TGTGCCAGCAGTTATATACTAGCGGGTGCTGGGGGGGAGCTGTTTTTT.

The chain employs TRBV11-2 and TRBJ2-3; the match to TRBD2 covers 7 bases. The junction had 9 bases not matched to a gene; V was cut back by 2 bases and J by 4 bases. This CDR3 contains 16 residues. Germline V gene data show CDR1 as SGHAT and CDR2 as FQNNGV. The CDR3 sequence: CASSLPRVRGADTQYF. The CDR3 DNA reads TGTGCCAGCAGCTTACCCAGGGTCCGGGGGGCAGATACGCAGTATTTT. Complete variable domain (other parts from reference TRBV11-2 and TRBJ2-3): EAGVAQSPRYKIIEKRQSVAFWCNPISGHATLYWYQQILGQGPKLLIQFQNNGVVDDSQLPKDRFSAERLKGVDSTLKIQPAKLEDSAVYLCASSLPRVRGADTQYFGPGTRLTVL.

The CDR3 is CASCRTANTEAFF. The CDR3 coding sequence is TGTGCCAGTTGTCGGACAGCCAACACTGAAGCTTTCTTT. This chain uses TRBV19 with TRBJ1-1; tentatively, D is TRBD1 (6 bases). Per germline, CDR1 LNHDA and CDR2 SQIVND (reference sequence). The ends were cut back, 8 bases at V and 2 bases at J, with 12 bases in the middle. There are 13 residues in the CDR3.

The CDR3 spells CASRRRQGVNTEAFF. In nucleotides, the CDR3 is TGTGCCAGCAGGCGTCGACAGGGTGTGAACACTGAAGCTTTCTTT. This chain connects TRBV2 to TRBJ1-1, with 7 positions matching TRBD1. Germline V gene sequence: CDR1 SNHLY, CDR2 FYNNEI. Germline trimming cut 6 bases from V and 0 bases from J; bases unmatched to any gene: 7. The CDR3 loop spans 15 amino acids. The full variable domain, in which reference TRBV2 and TRBJ1-1 provide the parts outside the CDR3, is EPEVTQTPSHQVTQMGQEVILRCVPISNHLYFYWYRQILGQKVEFLVSFYNNEISEKSEIFDDQFSVERPDGSNFTLKIRSTKLEDSAMYFCASRRRQGVNTEAFFGQGTRLTVV.

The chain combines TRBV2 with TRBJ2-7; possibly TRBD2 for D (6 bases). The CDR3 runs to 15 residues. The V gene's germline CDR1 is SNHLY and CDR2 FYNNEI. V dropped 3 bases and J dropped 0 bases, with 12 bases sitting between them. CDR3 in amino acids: CASSEFRESSYEQYF. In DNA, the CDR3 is TGTGCCAGCAGTGAGTTCCGGGAGAGCTCCTACGAGCAGTACTTC.

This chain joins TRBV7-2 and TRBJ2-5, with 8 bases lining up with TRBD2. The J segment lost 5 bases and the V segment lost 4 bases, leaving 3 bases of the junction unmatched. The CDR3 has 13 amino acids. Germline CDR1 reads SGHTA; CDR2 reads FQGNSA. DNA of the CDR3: TGTGCCAGCAGCTCAGGACTAGCTGAGACCCAGTACTTC. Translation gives CASSSGLAETQYF.

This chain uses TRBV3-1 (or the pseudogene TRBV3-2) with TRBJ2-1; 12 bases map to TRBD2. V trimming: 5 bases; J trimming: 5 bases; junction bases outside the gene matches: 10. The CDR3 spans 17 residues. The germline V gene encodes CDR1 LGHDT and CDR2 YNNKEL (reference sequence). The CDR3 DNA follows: TGTGCCAGCAGCGGAGACTCGGGACTAGCGGGCCACAATGAGCAGTTCTTC. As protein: CASSGDSGLAGHNEQFF.

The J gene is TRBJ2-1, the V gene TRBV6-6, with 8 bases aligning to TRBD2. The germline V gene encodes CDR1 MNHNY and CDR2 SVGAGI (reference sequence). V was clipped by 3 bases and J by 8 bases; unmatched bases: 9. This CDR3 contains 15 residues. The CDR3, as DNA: TGTGCCAGCAGTTATGCCGGGAGGGGCAATGATGAGCAGTTCTTC. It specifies CASSYAGRGNDEQFF.

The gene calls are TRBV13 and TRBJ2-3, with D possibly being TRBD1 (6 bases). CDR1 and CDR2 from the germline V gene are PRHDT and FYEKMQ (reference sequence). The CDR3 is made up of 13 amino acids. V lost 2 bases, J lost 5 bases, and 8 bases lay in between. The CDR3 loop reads CASSLKGGDTQYF. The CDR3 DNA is TGTGCCAGCAGCTTAAAAGGGGGAGATACGCAGTATTTT. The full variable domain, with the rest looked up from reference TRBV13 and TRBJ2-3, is AAGVIQSPRHLIKEKRETATLKCYPIPRHDTVYWYQQGPGQDPQFLISFYEKMQSDKGSIPDRFSAQQFSDYHSELNMSSLELGDSALYFCASSLKGGDTQYFGPGTRLTVL.

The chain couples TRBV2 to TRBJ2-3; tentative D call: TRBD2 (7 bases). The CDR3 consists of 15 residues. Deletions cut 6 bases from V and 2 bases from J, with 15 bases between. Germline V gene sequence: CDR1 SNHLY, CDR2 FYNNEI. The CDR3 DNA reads TGTGCCAGCAGGAGGACTAGGGGGTTCACAGATACGCAGTATTTT. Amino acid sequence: CASRRTRGFTDTQYF.

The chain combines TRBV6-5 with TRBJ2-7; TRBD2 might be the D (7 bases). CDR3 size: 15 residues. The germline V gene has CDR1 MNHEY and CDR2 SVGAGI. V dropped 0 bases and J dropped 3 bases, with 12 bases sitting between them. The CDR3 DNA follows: TGTGCCAGCAGTTACTCGACGAGGGGGGGCTACGAGCAGTACTTC. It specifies CASSYSTRGGYEQYF.

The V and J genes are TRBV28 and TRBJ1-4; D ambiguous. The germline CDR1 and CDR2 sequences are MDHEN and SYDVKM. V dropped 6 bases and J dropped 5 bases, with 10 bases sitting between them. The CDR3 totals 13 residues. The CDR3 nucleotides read TGTGCCAGCAGCCGGGTCCGAAATGAAAAACTGTTTTTT. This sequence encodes CASSRVRNEKLFF.

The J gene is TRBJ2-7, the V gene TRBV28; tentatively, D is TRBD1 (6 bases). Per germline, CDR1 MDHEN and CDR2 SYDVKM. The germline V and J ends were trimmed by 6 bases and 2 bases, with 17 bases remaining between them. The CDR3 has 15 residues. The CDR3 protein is CASSLTGLKAYEQYF. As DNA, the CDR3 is TGTGCCAGCAGCTTGACAGGCCTCAAGGCCTACGAGCAGTACTTC.

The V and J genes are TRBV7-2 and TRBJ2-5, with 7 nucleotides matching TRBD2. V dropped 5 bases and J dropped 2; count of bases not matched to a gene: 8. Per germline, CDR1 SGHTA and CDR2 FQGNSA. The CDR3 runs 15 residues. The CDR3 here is CASSDTGGWQETQYF. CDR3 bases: TGTGCCAGCAGCGACACGGGAGGCTGGCAAGAGACCCAGTACTTC.

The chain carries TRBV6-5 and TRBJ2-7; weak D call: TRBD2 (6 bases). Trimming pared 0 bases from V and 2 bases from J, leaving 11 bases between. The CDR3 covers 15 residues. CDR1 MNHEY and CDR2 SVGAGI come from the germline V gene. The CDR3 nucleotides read TGTGCCAGCAGTTACTCAAGGGGAGGAGCCTACGAGCAGTACTTC. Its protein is CASSYSRGGAYEQYF.

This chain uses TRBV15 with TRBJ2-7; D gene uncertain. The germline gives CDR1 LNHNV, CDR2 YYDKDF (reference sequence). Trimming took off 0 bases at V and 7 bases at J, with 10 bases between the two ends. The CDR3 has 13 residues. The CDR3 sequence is CATSRDRGLEQYF. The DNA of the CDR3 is TGTGCCACCAGCAGAGATCGAGGCTTGGAGCAGTACTTC.

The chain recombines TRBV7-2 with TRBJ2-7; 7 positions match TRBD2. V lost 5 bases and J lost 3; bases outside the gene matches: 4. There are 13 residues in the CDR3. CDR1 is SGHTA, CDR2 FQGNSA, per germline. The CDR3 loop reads CASSRTSIYEQYF. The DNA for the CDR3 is TGTGCCAGCAGCCGGACTAGTATCTACGAGCAGTACTTC.

CDR3: CASSPLADVDTQYF. CDR3 nucleotide sequence: TGTGCCAGCAGTCCCTTAGCGGATGTAGATACGCAGTATTTT. The V gene is TRBV25-1, the J gene TRBJ2-3, with a weak D call TRBD2 (6 bases). Germline loops: CDR1 MGHDK, CDR2 SYGVNS. V was pared by 5 bases and J by 5 bases, with 14 bases between. This CDR3 spans 14 amino acids.

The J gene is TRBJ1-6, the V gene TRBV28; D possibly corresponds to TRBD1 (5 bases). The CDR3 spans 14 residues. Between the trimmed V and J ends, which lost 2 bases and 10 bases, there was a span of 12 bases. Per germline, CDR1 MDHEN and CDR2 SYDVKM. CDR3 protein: CASSLGSRESPLHF. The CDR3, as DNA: TGTGCCAGCAGTTTAGGCTCCAGGGAATCACCCCTCCACTTT.

CDR3 in amino acids: CASSGTSGSYEQFF. As DNA, the CDR3 is TGTGCCAGTAGTGGGACTAGCGGGAGCTATGAGCAGTTCTTC. The chain has TRBV19 and TRBJ2-1; 14 bases fit TRBD2. CDR1 and CDR2 (germline): LNHDA, SQIVND (reference sequence). V lost 5 bases, J lost 8 bases, and 2 bases stayed unmatched. The CDR3 consists of 14 residues.

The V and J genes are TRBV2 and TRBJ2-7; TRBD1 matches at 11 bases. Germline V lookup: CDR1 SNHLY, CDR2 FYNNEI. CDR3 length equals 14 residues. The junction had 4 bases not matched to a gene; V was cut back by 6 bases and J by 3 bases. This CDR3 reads CASRAGTGGYEQYF. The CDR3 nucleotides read TGTGCCAGCAGGGCCGGGACAGGGGGCTACGAGCAGTACTTC.

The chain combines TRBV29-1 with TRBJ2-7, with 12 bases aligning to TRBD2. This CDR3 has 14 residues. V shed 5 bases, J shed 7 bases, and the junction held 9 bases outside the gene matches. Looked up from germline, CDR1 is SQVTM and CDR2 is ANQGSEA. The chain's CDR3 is CSVHAGTSGQEQYF. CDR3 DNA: TGCAGCGTTCACGCGGGGACTAGCGGGCAGGAGCAGTACTTC.

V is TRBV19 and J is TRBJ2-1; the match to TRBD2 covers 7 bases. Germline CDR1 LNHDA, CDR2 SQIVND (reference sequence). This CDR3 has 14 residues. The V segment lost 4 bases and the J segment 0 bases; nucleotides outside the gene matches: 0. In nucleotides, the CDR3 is TGTGCCAGTAGTACTAGCGGCTCCTACAATGAGCAGTTCTTC. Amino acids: CASSTSGSYNEQFF.

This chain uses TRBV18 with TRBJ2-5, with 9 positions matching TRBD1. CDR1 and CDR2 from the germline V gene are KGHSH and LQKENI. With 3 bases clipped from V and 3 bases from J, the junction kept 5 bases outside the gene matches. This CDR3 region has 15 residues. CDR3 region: CASSPGTGMKETQYF. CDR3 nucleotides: TGTGCCAGCTCACCGGGGACAGGGATGAAAGAGACCCAGTACTTC. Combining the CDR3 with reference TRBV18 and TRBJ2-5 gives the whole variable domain NAGVMQNPRHLVRRRGQEARLRCSPMKGHSHVYWYRQLPEEGLKFMVYLQKENIIDESGMPKERFSAEFPKEGPSILRIQQVVRGDSAAYFCASSPGTGMKETQYFGPGTRLLVL.

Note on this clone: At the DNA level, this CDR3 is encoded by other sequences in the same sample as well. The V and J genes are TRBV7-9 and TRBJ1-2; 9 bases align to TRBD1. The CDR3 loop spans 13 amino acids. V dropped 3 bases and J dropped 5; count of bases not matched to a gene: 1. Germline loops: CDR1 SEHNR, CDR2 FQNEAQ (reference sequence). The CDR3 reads CASSLGQGYGYTF. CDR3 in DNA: TGTGCCAGCAGCTTGGGACAGGGTTATGGCTACACCTTC.

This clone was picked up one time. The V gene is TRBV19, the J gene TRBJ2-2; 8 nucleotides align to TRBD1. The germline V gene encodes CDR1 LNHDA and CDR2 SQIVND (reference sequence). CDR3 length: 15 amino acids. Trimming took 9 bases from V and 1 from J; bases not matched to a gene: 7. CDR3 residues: CASRRGTGNTGELFF. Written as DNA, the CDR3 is TGTGCCAGCAGAAGAGGGACAGGGAACACCGGGGAGCTGTTTTTT.

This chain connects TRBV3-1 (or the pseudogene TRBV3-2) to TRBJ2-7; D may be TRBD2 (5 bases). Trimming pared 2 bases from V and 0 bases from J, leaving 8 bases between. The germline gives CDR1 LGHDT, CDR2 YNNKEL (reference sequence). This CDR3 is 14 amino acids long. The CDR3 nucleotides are TGTGCCAGCAGCCAAAGCGGAGCCTCCTACGAGCAGTACTTC. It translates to CASSQSGASYEQYF.

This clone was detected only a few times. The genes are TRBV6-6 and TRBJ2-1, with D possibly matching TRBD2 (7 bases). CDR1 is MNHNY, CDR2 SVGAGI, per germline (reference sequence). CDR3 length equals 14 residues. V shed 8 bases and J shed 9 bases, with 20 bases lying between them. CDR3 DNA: TGTGCCAGCCTTGGACTAGGGGGTAAGATTGAGCAGTTCTTC. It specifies CASLGLGGKIEQFF.

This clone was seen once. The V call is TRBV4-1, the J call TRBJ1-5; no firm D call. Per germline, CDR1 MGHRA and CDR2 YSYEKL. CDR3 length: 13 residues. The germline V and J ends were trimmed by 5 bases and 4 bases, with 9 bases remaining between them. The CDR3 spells CASSVPGNQPQHF. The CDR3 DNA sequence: TGCGCCAGCAGCGTACCAGGAAATCAGCCCCAGCATTTT.